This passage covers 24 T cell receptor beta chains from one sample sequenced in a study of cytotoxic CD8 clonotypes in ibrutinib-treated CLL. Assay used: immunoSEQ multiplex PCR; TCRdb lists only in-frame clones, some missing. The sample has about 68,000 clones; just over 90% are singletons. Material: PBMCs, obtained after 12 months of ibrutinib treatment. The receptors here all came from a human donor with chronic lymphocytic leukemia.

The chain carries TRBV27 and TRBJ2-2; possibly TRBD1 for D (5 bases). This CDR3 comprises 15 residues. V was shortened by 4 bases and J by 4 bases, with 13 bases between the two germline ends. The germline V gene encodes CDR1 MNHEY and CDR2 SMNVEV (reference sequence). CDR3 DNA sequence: TGTGCCAGCAGTTCCGAAGGGGCTGGCACCGGGGAGCTGTTTTTT. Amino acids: CASSSEGAGTGELFF.

The CDR3 bases are TGTGCCAGCAGCTTAGATCCTGGAAGCACAGATACGCAGTATTTT. Protein sequence: CASSLDPGSTDTQYF. The rearrangement links TRBV11-3 to TRBJ2-3, with D unresolved. CDR3 length: 15 amino acids. CDR1 is SGHNT and CDR2 is YENEEA in the germline V gene. V was cut by 0 bases and J by 0 bases, with 7 bases left in between. Together with reference TRBV11-3 and TRBJ2-3, the CDR3 gives the full variable domain: EAGVVQSPRYKIIEKKQPVAFWCNPISGHNTLYWYLQNLGQGPELLIRYENEEAVDDSQLPKDRFSAERLKGVDSTLKIQPAELGDSAVYLCASSLDPGSTDTQYFGPGTRLTVL.

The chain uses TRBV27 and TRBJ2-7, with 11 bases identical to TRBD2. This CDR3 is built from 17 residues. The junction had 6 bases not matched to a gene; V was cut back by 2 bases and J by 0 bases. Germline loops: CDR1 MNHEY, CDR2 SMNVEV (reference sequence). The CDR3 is CASSLGLAGVFSYEQYF. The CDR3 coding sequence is TGTGCCAGCAGTTTAGGACTAGCGGGCGTCTTCTCCTACGAGCAGTACTTC.

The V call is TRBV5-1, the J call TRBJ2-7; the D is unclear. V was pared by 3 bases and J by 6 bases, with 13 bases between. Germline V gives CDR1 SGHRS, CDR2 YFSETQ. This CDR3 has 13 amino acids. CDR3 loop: CASSYSNTGEQYF. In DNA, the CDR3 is TGCGCCAGCAGCTATTCCAACACCGGCGAGCAGTACTTC.

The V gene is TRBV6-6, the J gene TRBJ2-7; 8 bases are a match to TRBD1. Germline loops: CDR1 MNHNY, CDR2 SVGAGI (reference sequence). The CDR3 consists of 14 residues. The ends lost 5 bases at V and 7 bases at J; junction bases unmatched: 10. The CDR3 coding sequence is TGTGCCAGCAGTACTTCCGGAACAGGGGGAGAGCAGTACTTC. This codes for CASSTSGTGGEQYF.

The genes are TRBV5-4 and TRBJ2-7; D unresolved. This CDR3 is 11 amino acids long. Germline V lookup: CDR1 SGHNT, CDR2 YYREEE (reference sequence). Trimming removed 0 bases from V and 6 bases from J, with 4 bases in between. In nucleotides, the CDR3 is TGTGCCAGCAGCTTGGGGGGCGAGCAGTACTTC. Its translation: CASSLGGEQYF.

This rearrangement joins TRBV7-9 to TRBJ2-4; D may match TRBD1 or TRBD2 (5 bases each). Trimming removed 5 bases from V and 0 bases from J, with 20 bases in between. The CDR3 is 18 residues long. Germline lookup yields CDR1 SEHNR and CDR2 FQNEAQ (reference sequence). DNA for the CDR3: TGTGCCAGCAGCCCTTCCTTAAGCGGACATATAGCCAAAAACATTCAGTACTTC. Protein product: CASSPSLSGHIAKNIQYF.

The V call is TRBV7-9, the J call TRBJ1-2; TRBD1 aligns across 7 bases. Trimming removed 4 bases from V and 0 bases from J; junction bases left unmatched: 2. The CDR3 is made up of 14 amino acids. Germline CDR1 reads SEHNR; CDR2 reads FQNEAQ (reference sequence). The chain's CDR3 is CASSSGQSNYGYTF. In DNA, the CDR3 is TGTGCCAGCAGCTCGGGACAGTCTAACTATGGCTACACCTTC.

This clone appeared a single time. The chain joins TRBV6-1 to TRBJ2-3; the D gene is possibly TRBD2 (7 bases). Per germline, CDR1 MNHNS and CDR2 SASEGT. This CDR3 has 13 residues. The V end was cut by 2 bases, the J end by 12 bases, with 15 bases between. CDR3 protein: CASSEREGGPQYF. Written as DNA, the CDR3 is TGTGCCAGCAGTGAAAGGGAGGGGGGCCCCCAGTATTTT.

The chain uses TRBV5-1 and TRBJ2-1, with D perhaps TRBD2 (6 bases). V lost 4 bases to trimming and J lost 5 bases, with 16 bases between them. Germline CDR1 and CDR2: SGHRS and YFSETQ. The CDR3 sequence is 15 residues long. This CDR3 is CASSPLTSLNNEQFF. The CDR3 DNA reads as TGCGCCAGCAGCCCACTAACTAGCCTGAACAATGAGCAGTTCTTC.

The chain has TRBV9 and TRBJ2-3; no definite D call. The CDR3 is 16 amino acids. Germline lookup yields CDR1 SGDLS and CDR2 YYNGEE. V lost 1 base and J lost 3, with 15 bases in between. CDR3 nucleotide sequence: TGTGCCAGCAGCGTATCCCTTAAGGAACGAACAGATACGCAGTATTTT. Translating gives CASSVSLKERTDTQYF.

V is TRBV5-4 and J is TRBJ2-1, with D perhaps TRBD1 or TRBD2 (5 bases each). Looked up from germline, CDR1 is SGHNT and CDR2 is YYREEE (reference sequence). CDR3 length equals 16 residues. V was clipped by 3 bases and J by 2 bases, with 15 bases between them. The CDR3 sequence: CASSYGTPIAYNEQFF. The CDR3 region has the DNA TGTGCCAGCAGCTATGGGACGCCCATTGCCTACAATGAGCAGTTCTTC.

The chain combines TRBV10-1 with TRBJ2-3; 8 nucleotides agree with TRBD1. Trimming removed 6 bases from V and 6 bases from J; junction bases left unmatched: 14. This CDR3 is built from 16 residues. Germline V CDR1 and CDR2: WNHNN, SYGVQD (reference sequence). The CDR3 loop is CASRAGTGPVGDTQYF. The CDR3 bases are TGCGCCAGCAGAGCCGGGACAGGCCCGGTGGGGGATACGCAGTATTTT.

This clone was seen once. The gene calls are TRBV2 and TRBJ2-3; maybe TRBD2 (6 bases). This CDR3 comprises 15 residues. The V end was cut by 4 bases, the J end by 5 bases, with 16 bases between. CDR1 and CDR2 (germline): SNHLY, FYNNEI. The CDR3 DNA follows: TGTGCCAGCAGTGCCACGGGAGTCGGCGGAGATACGCAGTATTTT. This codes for CASSATGVGGDTQYF. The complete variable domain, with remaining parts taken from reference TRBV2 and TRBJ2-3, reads EPEVTQTPSHQVTQMGQEVILRCVPISNHLYFYWYRQILGQKVEFLVSFYNNEISEKSEIFDDQFSVERPDGSNFTLKIRSTKLEDSAMYFCASSATGVGGDTQYFGPGTRLTVL.

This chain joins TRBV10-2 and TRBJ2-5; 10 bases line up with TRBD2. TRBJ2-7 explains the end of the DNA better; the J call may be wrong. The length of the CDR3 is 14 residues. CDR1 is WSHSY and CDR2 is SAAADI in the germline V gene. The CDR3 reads CASKASGSSYEQYF. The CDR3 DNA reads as TGCGCCAGCAAGGCTAGCGGGAGTAGCTACGAGCAGTACTTC.

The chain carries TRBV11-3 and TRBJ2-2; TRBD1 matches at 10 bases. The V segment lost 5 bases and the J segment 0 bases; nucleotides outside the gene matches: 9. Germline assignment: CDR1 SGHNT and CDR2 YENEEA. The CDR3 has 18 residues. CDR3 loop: CASSRRIGQGANTGELFF. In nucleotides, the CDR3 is TGTGCCAGCAGCAGACGCATAGGACAGGGGGCGAACACCGGGGAGCTGTTTTTT.

The CDR3 DNA reads as TGCGCCAGCAGCCCGGGACAAACTGGAAACACCATATATTTT. The encoded protein is CASSPGQTGNTIYF. The chain links TRBV5-1 to TRBJ1-3, with D perhaps matching TRBD1 (6 bases). Trimming removed 4 bases at V and 2 bases at J, with 10 bases between. The CDR3 extends over 14 amino acids. Germline CDR1 and CDR2: SGHRS and YFSETQ.

The CDR3 DNA reads TGTGCCACCAGCAGGAGAGCGGGAGCGTTTGAGACCCAGTACTTC. Residues: CATSRRAGAFETQYF. This rearrangement joins TRBV15 to TRBJ2-5; 8 positions match TRBD2. The J segment lost 5 bases and the V segment lost 3 bases, leaving 8 bases of the junction unmatched. The germline V gene encodes CDR1 LNHNV and CDR2 YYDKDF (reference sequence). This CDR3 comprises 15 residues.

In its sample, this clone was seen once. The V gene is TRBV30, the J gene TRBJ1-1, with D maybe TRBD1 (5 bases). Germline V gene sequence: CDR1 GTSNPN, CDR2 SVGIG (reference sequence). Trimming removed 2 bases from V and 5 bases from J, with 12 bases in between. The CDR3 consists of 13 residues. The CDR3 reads CAWSYNGGTEAFF. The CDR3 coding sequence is TGTGCCTGGAGTTATAACGGGGGGACTGAAGCTTTCTTT.

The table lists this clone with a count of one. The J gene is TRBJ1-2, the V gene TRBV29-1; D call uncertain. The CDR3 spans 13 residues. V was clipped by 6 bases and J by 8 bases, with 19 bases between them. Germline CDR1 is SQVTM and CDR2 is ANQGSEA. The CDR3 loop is CSVGRVSLSGYTF. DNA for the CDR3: TGCAGCGTGGGAAGGGTAAGCTTGTCCGGCTACACCTTC.

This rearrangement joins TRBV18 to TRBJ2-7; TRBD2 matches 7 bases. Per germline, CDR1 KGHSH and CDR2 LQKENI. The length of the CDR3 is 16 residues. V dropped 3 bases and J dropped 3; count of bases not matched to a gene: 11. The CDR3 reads CASSPGTTASLYEQYF. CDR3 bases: TGTGCCAGCTCACCCGGGACTACTGCTTCCCTCTACGAGCAGTACTTC.

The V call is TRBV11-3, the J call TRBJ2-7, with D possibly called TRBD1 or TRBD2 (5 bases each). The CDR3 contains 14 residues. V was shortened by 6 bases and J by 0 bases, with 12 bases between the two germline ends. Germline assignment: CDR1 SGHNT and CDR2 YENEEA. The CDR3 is CASSTGGSSYEQYF. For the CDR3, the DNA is TGTGCCAGCAGTACAGGAGGAAGCTCCTACGAGCAGTACTTC.

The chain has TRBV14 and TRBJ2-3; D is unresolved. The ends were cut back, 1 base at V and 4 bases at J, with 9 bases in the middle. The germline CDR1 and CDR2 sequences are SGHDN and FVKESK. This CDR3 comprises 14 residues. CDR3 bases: TGTGCCAGCAGCCAAGTCGGCGGTCCAGATACGCAGTATTTT. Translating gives CASSQVGGPDTQYF.

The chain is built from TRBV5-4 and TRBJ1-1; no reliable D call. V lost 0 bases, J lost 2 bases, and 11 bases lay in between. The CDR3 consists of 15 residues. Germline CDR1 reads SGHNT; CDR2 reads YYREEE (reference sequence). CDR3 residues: CASSLVGVLNTEAFF. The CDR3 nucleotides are TGTGCCAGCAGCTTGGTTGGGGTCCTTAACACTGAAGCTTTCTTT.